These 21 T cell receptor beta chains were sequenced from one sample in a study of T-cell memory formation after mild COVID-19. One entry per CDR3 protein, called by TCRdb with MiXCR from the 5' RACE reads. Of 200,000 or so distinct CDR3 sequences listed, 18% are singletons. Sequenced material: PBMCs or a T cell subset sorted from them (not recorded which). These receptors came from an adult woman who had mild COVID-19 (a few samples of this study predate the infection). Cell type and time point are not known.

This clonotype was counted between two and nine times. This chain connects TRBV20-1 to TRBJ2-7, with D unresolved. The CDR3 runs to 12 residues. Trimming removed 1 base from V and 3 bases from J, with 7 bases in between. The germline gives CDR1 DFQATT, CDR2 SNEGSKA (reference sequence). The CDR3 DNA reads TGCAGTGCTAGAGTAGGTCACTACGAGCAGTACTTC. Residues: CSARVGHYEQYF.

V usage is TRBV24-1 and J usage is TRBJ2-6, with D maybe TRBD2 (5 bases). CDR1 is KGHDR, CDR2 SFDVKD, per germline. The CDR3 totals 14 residues. V lost 5 bases and J lost 11, with 15 bases in between. The CDR3 DNA reads TGTGCCACCAGTGGCGCGGCGGGTCCCTACGTCCTGACTTTC. Its protein product is CATSGAAGPYVLTF.

The chain joins TRBV20-1 to TRBJ2-3; 7 bases are a match to TRBD2. CDR3 size: 16 residues. Germline loops: CDR1 DFQATT, CDR2 SNEGSKA (reference sequence). Trimming removed 2 bases from V and 2 bases from J; junction bases left unmatched: 10. The CDR3 loop is CSARYRILAVTDTQYF. The CDR3 DNA reads TGCAGTGCTAGATACCGGATCCTAGCGGTCACAGATACGCAGTATTTT.

This clonotype was seen a few times. The chain links TRBV12-3 or TRBV12-4 to TRBJ2-5, with 10 bases matching TRBD1. The junction had 5 bases not matched to a gene; V was cut back by 6 bases and J by 4 bases. This CDR3 contains 14 residues. Written as DNA, the CDR3 is TGTGCCAGCAGGTCCGGACAGGGGGGAGAGACCCAGTACTTC. As protein: CASRSGQGGETQYF.

This clonotype was seen ten or more times. V usage is TRBV7-9 and J usage is TRBJ1-2; D may be TRBD1 (6 bases). V gave up 5 bases and J gave up 7 bases, with 17 bases separating them. The length of the CDR3 is 14 residues. CDR1 SEHNR and CDR2 FQNEAQ come from the germline V gene (reference sequence). CDR3 protein: CASSLGQKATGYTF. CDR3 nucleotides: TGTGCCAGCAGCCTCGGACAGAAGGCCACTGGCTACACCTTC.

The rearrangement uses TRBV12-3 or TRBV12-4 and TRBJ1-1; D call uncertain. The CDR3 is 13 residues long. The germline V and J ends were trimmed by 3 bases and 5 bases, with 10 bases remaining between them. The CDR3 here is CASSFSGSTEAFF. CDR3 sequence (DNA): TGTGCCAGCAGTTTTTCCGGGTCAACTGAAGCTTTCTTT.

This chain connects TRBV6-1 to TRBJ1-2; 8 bases match TRBD1. The CDR3 runs to 14 residues. Germline V gene sequence: CDR1 MNHNS, CDR2 SASEGT. Trimming removed 6 bases from V and 0 bases from J; junction bases left unmatched: 3. The CDR3 sequence is CASRRQGTNYGYTF. CDR3 DNA: TGTGCCAGCAGAAGACAGGGGACTAACTATGGCTACACCTTC.

The CDR3 nucleotides read TGTGCCACCAGTGACGGGACCGGGACTAGTTGGGAGACCCAGTACTTC. It translates to CATSDGTGTSWETQYF. The rearrangement links TRBV24-1 to TRBJ2-5, with TRBD2 matching 8 bases. Germline CDR1 reads KGHDR; CDR2 reads SFDVKD. The CDR3 has 16 residues. The V and J ends lost 4 bases and 5 bases, in that order; junction bases with no gene match: 11.

This clonotype occurred a few times. J is TRBJ1-4 and V is TRBV5-1; 9 positions match TRBD1. Looked up from germline, CDR1 is SGHRS and CDR2 is YFSETQ. The CDR3 totals 13 residues. V shed 4 bases, J shed 8 bases, and the junction held 3 bases outside the gene matches. CDR3 sequence reads: CASSTGQGEKLFF. CDR3 coding DNA: TGCGCCAGCAGCACCGGACAGGGGGAAAAACTGTTTTTT.

This rearrangement joins TRBV7-6 to TRBJ2-3; D perhaps matches TRBD2 (5 bases). This CDR3 comprises 13 residues. Trimming shortened V by 5 bases and J by 3 bases, and 9 bases separated the two germline ends. Looked up from germline, CDR1 is SGHVS and CDR2 is FNYEAQ. For the CDR3, the DNA is TGTGCCAGCAGCCCAGCGGCAACAGATACGCAGTATTTT. Its protein is CASSPAATDTQYF.

This clonotype was seen a handful of times. The genes are TRBV7-8 and TRBJ2-3, with D hard to call. Trimming took off 7 bases at V and 0 bases at J, with 8 bases between the two ends. Germline V CDR1 and CDR2: SGHVS, FQNEAQ. This CDR3 spans 13 amino acids. The chain's CDR3 is CASTLPSTDTQYF. In DNA, the CDR3 is TGTGCCAGCACCCTACCTAGCACAGATACGCAGTATTTT.

The chain joins TRBV4-1 to TRBJ2-7; weak D call: TRBD1 (6 bases). Germline CDR1 MGHRA, CDR2 YSYEKL. The V end lost 4 bases, the J end lost 5 bases, and 18 bases lay between the germline ends. The CDR3 sequence is 15 residues long. The CDR3 reads CASSPQPTGIHEQYF. CDR3 DNA sequence: TGCGCCAGCAGCCCACAACCTACAGGGATCCACGAGCAGTACTTC.

This chain uses TRBV7-3 with TRBJ2-5; 8 positions match TRBD2. The CDR3 contains 17 residues. With 1 base clipped from V and 1 base from J, the junction kept 8 bases outside the gene matches. Looked up from germline, CDR1 is SGHTA and CDR2 is FQGTGA. The CDR3 region has the DNA TGTGCCAGCAGCTTAATCGGGACTAGGAGTCTCCAAGAGACCCAGTACTTC. This gives the protein CASSLIGTRSLQETQYF.

The chain is built from TRBV4-2 and TRBJ2-3; D might be TRBD1 (6 bases). The length of the CDR3 is 18 residues. V was pared by 0 bases and J by 13 bases, with 29 bases between. Germline CDR1 and CDR2: LGHNA and YNFKEQ. CDR3 coding DNA: TGTGCCAGCAGCCAAGAGCCCCTTGGGTTGACAGGTTCCGGCGAGGAGTATTTT. Residues: CASSQEPLGLTGSGEEYF.

This clonotype was detected only once. The rearrangement links TRBV4-1 to TRBJ1-6; 7 bases line up with TRBD1. V was clipped by 4 bases and J by 7 bases; unmatched bases: 7. Germline loops: CDR1 MGHRA, CDR2 YSYEKL. The CDR3 has 15 amino acids. CDR3 sequence (DNA): TGCGCCAGCAGCCGAGGACAGGCAGAGAATTCACCCCTCCACTTT. As protein: CASSRGQAENSPLHF.

This clonotype has more than one count but fewer than ten. The chain has TRBV7-2 and TRBJ2-5, with 8 bases matching TRBD1. CDR3 length: 14 residues. The germline gives CDR1 SGHTA, CDR2 FQGNSA. Germline trimming cut 6 bases from V and 2 bases from J; bases unmatched to any gene: 5. In nucleotides, the CDR3 is TGTGCCAGCAGAATAAGACAGGGGCAAGAGACCCAGTACTTC. Protein sequence: CASRIRQGQETQYF. The complete variable domain, with remaining parts taken from reference TRBV7-2 and TRBJ2-5, reads GAGVSQSPSNKVTEKGKDVELRCDPISGHTALYWYRQSLGQGLEFLIYFQGNSAPDKSGLPSDRFSAERTGGSVSTLTIQRTQQEDSAVYLCASRIRQGQETQYFGPGTRLLVL.

V and J are TRBV24-1 and TRBJ2-1, with 9 bases that match TRBD1. Germline V gene sequence: CDR1 KGHDR, CDR2 SFDVKD. V gave up 3 bases and J gave up 8 bases; unmatched junction bases: 13. The CDR3 has 17 amino acids. CDR3 DNA sequence: TGTGCCACCAGTGATCCACTCCCGGGACAGGGTGCCGATGAGCAGTTCTTC. Translation gives CATSDPLPGQGADEQFF.

This clonotype was counted only a few times. The J gene is TRBJ2-2, the V gene TRBV10-2; D is ambiguous. Germline CDR1 WSHSY, CDR2 SAAADI. CDR3 size: 13 residues. V lost 4 bases, J lost 4 bases, and 7 bases lay in between. CDR3 nucleotide sequence: TGCGCCAGCAGTGTATCACCCACCGGGGAGCTGTTTTTT. Translated, it gives CASSVSPTGELFF.

This clonotype turned up a few times. The V call is TRBV12-3 or TRBV12-4, the J call TRBJ2-7; TRBD1 might be the D (6 bases). Trimming left V 6 bases short and J 2 bases short, with 11 bases between. The CDR3 consists of 13 residues. The CDR3 region has the DNA TGTGCCAGCAGAAAGGACAGCACCTACGAGCAGTACTTC. Translation: CASRKDSTYEQYF.

A few counts support this clonotype. The chain combines TRBV20-1 with TRBJ1-2, with a possible D match to TRBD1 (5 bases). Germline CDR1 DFQATT, CDR2 SNEGSKA (reference sequence). The CDR3 is 14 residues long. V was trimmed by 5 bases and J by 5 bases, leaving 18 bases between them. This CDR3 is CSASGRGTVYGYTF. The CDR3 bases are TGCAGTGCTTCGGGTCGAGGGACGGTTTATGGCTACACCTTC.

This clonotype was counted between two and nine times. The chain couples TRBV10-3 to TRBJ1-1, with a weak D call TRBD1 (6 bases). The CDR3 loop spans 15 amino acids. Germline V gene sequence: CDR1 ENHRY, CDR2 SYGVKD. The ends were cut back, 2 bases at V and 0 bases at J, with 10 bases in the middle. The CDR3 reads CAISEAAGVNTEAFF. The CDR3 DNA sequence: TGTGCCATCAGTGAGGCCGCAGGGGTGAACACTGAAGCTTTCTTT.